The 31 T cell receptor beta chains in this list originate from one sample, sequenced in a study of OX40 agonist ivuxolimab in advanced cancers. Here immunoSEQ multiplex PCR was the method, and the copy in TCRdb shows in-frame clones only, minus some. The repertoire holds roughly 26,000 clones, with approximately 85% as singletons. The specimen comprised CD4+ or CD8+ T cells sorted from blood, sampled in a trial of the OX40 agonist ivuxolimab. The receptors shown here come from an adult with an advanced solid tumor such as melanoma, head and neck, liver or kidney cancer.

The chain joins TRBV5-6 to TRBJ2-5; 9 bases fit TRBD2. Germline CDR1 SGHDT, CDR2 YYEEEE. Trimming took 4 bases from V and 3 from J; bases not matched to a gene: 10. CDR3 size: 16 residues. The CDR3 loop reads CASSHWPGLAEETQYF. The CDR3, as DNA: TGTGCCAGCAGCCACTGGCCGGGACTAGCTGAAGAGACCCAGTACTTC.

V and J are TRBV5-6 and TRBJ2-4; D remains ambiguous. Per the germline V gene, CDR1 is SGHDT and CDR2 is YYEEEE. The V and J ends lost 2 bases and 1 base respectively, with 7 bases between them. The CDR3 sequence is 14 residues long. The CDR3 loop reads CASSFAPAKNIQYF. In nucleotides, the CDR3 is TGTGCCAGCAGCTTTGCTCCCGCCAAAAACATTCAGTACTTC.

The chain employs TRBV5-4 and TRBJ2-2; 7 nucleotides match TRBD1. The V gene's germline CDR1 is SGHNT and CDR2 YYREEE (reference sequence). Trimming at V came to 4 bases and at J to 5 bases, leaving 8 bases not matched to a gene. This CDR3 region has 15 residues. CDR3 nucleotides: TGTGCCAGCAGCGTCGACAGGGTGGTTACCGGGGAGCTGTTTTTT. It yields the protein CASSVDRVVTGELFF.

Notes on this clone: One junction end disagrees with the germline gene, perhaps due to a read error. The genes are TRBV7-7 and TRBJ2-2; TRBD1 matches at 10 bases. CDR3 length equals 16 residues. CDR1 SSHAT and CDR2 FNYEAQ come from the germline V gene (reference sequence). CDR3 amino acids: CASSTTGGAGLGELFF. The CDR3 region has the DNA TGTGCTAGCAGCACGACAGGGGGCGCTGGGCTTGGGGAGCTGTTTTTT.

The gene calls are TRBV27 and TRBJ2-1; TRBD1 agrees at 8 bases. CDR3 length equals 15 residues. Germline V lookup: CDR1 MNHEY, CDR2 SMNVEV (reference sequence). The ends lost 10 bases at V and 4 bases at J; junction bases unmatched: 12. As DNA, the CDR3 is TGTGCCACCTCCTCGCTGGGACAGGTATACAATGAGCAGTTCTTC. This gives the protein CATSSLGQVYNEQFF.

This rearrangement joins TRBV5-1 to TRBJ2-5, with D possibly being TRBD1 or TRBD2 (6 bases each). Deletions cut 4 bases from V and 5 bases from J, with 18 bases between. CDR1 and CDR2 from the germline V gene are SGHRS and YFSETQ. This CDR3 region has 15 residues. The CDR3 here is CASSPGASRGETQYF. The DNA of the CDR3 is TGCGCCAGCAGCCCGGGGGCTAGTAGGGGGGAGACCCAGTACTTC.

The J gene is TRBJ1-2, the V gene TRBV7-8; weak D call: TRBD1 (6 bases). Between the trimmed V and J ends, which lost 4 bases and 8 bases, there was a span of 17 bases. Germline V lookup: CDR1 SGHVS, CDR2 FQNEAQ. The CDR3 has 14 residues. In DNA form, the CDR3 reads TGTGCCAGCAGCTCCCACCCGGGGGCGCGGGGCTACACCTTC. It yields the protein CASSSHPGARGYTF.

The V and J genes are TRBV6-4 and TRBJ2-1; D gene unclear. The CDR3 runs 13 residues. CDR1 and CDR2 (germline): MRHNA, SNTAGT. V was clipped by 0 bases and J by 4 bases, with 4 bases between them. As DNA, the CDR3 is TGTGCCAGCAGTGACTCGGAATACAATGAGCAGTTCTTC. It translates to CASSDSEYNEQFF.

This chain connects TRBV7-2 to TRBJ1-3, with a weak D call TRBD1 (6 bases). The CDR3 has 15 amino acids. Germline V lookup: CDR1 SGHTA, CDR2 FQGNSA. The V end lost 5 bases, the J end lost 4 bases, and 15 bases lay between the germline ends. The DNA for the CDR3 is TGTGCCAGCAGCCGACAAACAGGGTTAGGAAACACCATATATTTT. Protein product: CASSRQTGLGNTIYF.

The chain joins TRBV6-5 to TRBJ2-1, with D possibly matching TRBD2 (5 bases). V was shortened by 6 bases and J by 7 bases, with 19 bases between the two germline ends. Germline assignment: CDR1 MNHEY and CDR2 SVGAGI. CDR3 length: 15 amino acids. CDR3 loop: CASSPGFGRGNEQFF. In DNA, the CDR3 is TGTGCCAGCAGCCCGGGGTTCGGCCGAGGGAATGAGCAGTTCTTC.

The chain uses TRBV18 and TRBJ2-5; 12 nucleotides agree with TRBD2. Germline CDR1 and CDR2: KGHSH and LQKENI. The CDR3 is made up of 15 amino acids. Trimming cost V 3 bases and J 3 bases; bases outside gene matches: 2. The CDR3 sequence: CASSPRTSGEETQYF. The CDR3, as DNA: TGTGCCAGCTCACCGAGGACTAGCGGGGAAGAGACCCAGTACTTC.

CDR3 in amino acids: CASSPTSGFRETQYF. The CDR3 DNA is TGTGCCAGCAGCCCGACTAGCGGGTTTAGAGAGACCCAGTACTTC. J is TRBJ2-5 and V is TRBV7-3; 10 nucleotides agree with TRBD2. The trim removed 5 bases at V and 4 bases at J, leaving 7 bases unmatched. The germline V gene encodes CDR1 SGHTA and CDR2 FQGTGA. The CDR3 spans 15 residues.

V gene TRBV5-1 combines with J gene TRBJ2-7, with 9 bases that match TRBD1. In germline, CDR1 is SGHRS, CDR2 YFSETQ. The CDR3 extends over 15 amino acids. V gave up 4 bases and J gave up 3 bases; unmatched junction bases: 8. The CDR3 DNA reads as TGCGCCAGCAGCGAGTCGACAGGGGGTGGCTACGAGCAGTACTTC. Protein sequence: CASSESTGGGYEQYF.

The V call is TRBV2, the J call TRBJ2-3; D unclear. Trimming took off 0 bases at V and 0 bases at J, with 7 bases between the two ends. The CDR3 has 15 residues. The germline gives CDR1 SNHLY, CDR2 FYNNEI. The CDR3 DNA follows: TGTGCCAGCAGTGAAGCGAGCCTTAGCACAGATACGCAGTATTTT. This codes for CASSEASLSTDTQYF.

The V call is TRBV5-5, the J call TRBJ2-1; 12 bases are a match to TRBD2. Germline-derived CDR1 and CDR2 are SGHKS and YYEKEE (reference sequence). There are 17 residues in the CDR3. V lost 3 bases to trimming and J lost 4 bases; unmatched junction nucleotides: 8. CDR3 protein: CASSSPGLAGGYNEQFF. CDR3 sequence (DNA): TGTGCCAGCAGCTCCCCGGGGCTAGCGGGAGGGTACAATGAGCAGTTCTTC.

The rearrangement uses TRBV5-1 and TRBJ2-3, with 9 bases fitting TRBD2. Trimming cost V 1 base and J 0 bases; bases outside gene matches: 6. The germline V gene encodes CDR1 SGHRS and CDR2 YFSETQ. This CDR3 has 17 residues. The CDR3: CASSLLASGASTDTQYF. DNA of the CDR3: TGCGCCAGCAGCTTGTTGGCTAGCGGGGCTAGCACAGATACGCAGTATTTT.

The rearrangement joins TRBV5-1 to TRBJ1-1; TRBD1 is a possible D gene (5 bases). V dropped 1 base and J dropped 6 bases, with 16 bases sitting between them. Germline lookup yields CDR1 SGHRS and CDR2 YFSETQ. The CDR3 runs 15 residues. CDR3 region: CASSLRAGGDSEAFF. The CDR3 DNA reads as TGCGCCAGCAGCTTGAGGGCCGGGGGGGACTCTGAAGCTTTCTTT.

The CDR3 bases are TGCGCCAGCAGCCAAGGGAGGAACGGCTTTACGAATGTCTACGAGCAGTACTTC. Translating it yields CASSQGRNGFTNVYEQYF. The V call is TRBV4-3, the J call TRBJ2-7, with D possibly matching TRBD2 (5 bases). V was cut by 1 base and J by 3 bases, with 22 bases left in between. This CDR3 is built from 18 residues. Looked up from germline, CDR1 is LGHNA and CDR2 is YSLEER.

The V and J genes are TRBV2 and TRBJ2-3; perhaps TRBD1 as D (6 bases). V was shortened by 4 bases and J by 2 bases, with 10 bases between the two germline ends. The CDR3 contains 14 residues. The V gene's germline CDR1 is SNHLY and CDR2 FYNNEI. In DNA, the CDR3 is TGTGCCAGCAGTGGCCCAGGGGTCACAGATACGCAGTATTTT. Its translation is CASSGPGVTDTQYF.

The chain carries TRBV11-3 and TRBJ2-7, with 10 bases aligning to TRBD2. Trimming at V came to 5 bases and at J to 5 bases, leaving 6 bases not matched to a gene. The CDR3 has 14 amino acids. The germline CDR1 and CDR2 sequences are SGHNT and YENEEA. The CDR3 nucleotides are TGTGCCAGCAGCCCTAGCGGGAGAACCCACGAGCAGTACTTC. Amino acids: CASSPSGRTHEQYF.

The rearrangement links TRBV7-2 to TRBJ1-3; D is uncertain. The CDR3 runs to 13 residues. Germline-derived CDR1 and CDR2 are SGHTA and FQGNSA. With 5 bases removed from V and 4 bases from J, the gap between germline ends came to 9 bases. The CDR3 sequence: CASSPSLGNTIYF. The CDR3 nucleotides are TGTGCCAGCAGCCCTAGTCTCGGAAACACCATATATTTT.

This chain joins TRBV5-3 and TRBJ2-2; D uncertain. TRBV5-3 is reported as an ORF; its role is uncertain. The CDR3 extends over 13 amino acids. Trimming stripped 1 base from V and 7 bases from J, with 8 bases between. CDR3 sequence: CARSLFARGELFF. CDR3 DNA: TGTGCCAGAAGCTTGTTCGCACGCGGGGAGCTGTTTTTT.

This chain connects TRBV9 to TRBJ2-1, with unresolved D. CDR3 length equals 11 residues. CDR1 SGDLS and CDR2 YYNGEE come from the germline V gene. Trimming shortened V by 7 bases and J by 1 base, and 3 bases separated the two germline ends. The DNA of the CDR3 is TGTGCCAGCGGTTCCTACAATGAGCAGTTCTTC. Amino acid sequence: CASGSYNEQFF.

This chain links TRBV9 with TRBJ2-5; D call uncertain. The germline CDR1 and CDR2 sequences are SGDLS and YYNGEE. The V gene lost 3 bases and the J gene lost 4 bases, with 10 bases spanning the gap. This CDR3 is 13 amino acids long. The CDR3 sequence: CASSARVGETQYF. The CDR3 DNA is TGTGCCAGCAGCGCCAGAGTCGGAGAGACCCAGTACTTC.

This clone was seen once. V and J are TRBV5-6 and TRBJ2-7; 14 nucleotides align to TRBD2. Losses at the gene ends were 4 bases for V and 5 bases for J; bases not matched to a gene: 2. The CDR3 runs to 14 residues. Germline CDR1 and CDR2: SGHDT and YYEEEE. The CDR3 nucleotides read TGTGCCAGCAGCCTGACTAGCGGGGGGGACGAGCAGTACTTC. Residues: CASSLTSGGDEQYF.

The CDR3 DNA follows: TGTGCCAGCACCCAAGGGACCCAAGGCGAGCAGTACTTC. It translates to CASTQGTQGEQYF. This chain uses TRBV6-5 with TRBJ2-7; D is perhaps TRBD1 or TRBD2 (5 bases each). CDR3 length: 13 residues. The V gene lost 7 bases and the J gene lost 6 bases, with 16 bases spanning the gap. Germline-derived CDR1 and CDR2 are MNHEY and SVGAGI.

The rearrangement links TRBV19 to TRBJ2-1; TRBD2 aligns across 13 bases. Germline V gene lookup returns CDR1 LNHDA and CDR2 SQIVND (reference sequence). The length of the CDR3 is 16 residues. Unmatched junction bases numbered 13, after V lost 7 bases and J lost 10 bases. The CDR3, as DNA: TGTGCCAGTACGACCCCCGGGACTAGCGGGACCGGAGAGCAGTTCTTC. It yields the protein CASTTPGTSGTGEQFF.

The CDR3 region is CASSLDREETQYF. CDR3 DNA: TGTGCCAGCAGCCTCGACAGGGAAGAGACCCAGTACTTC. The gene calls are TRBV7-3 and TRBJ2-5; TRBD1 matches 7 bases. Germline values: CDR1 SGHTA, CDR2 FQGTGA. Losses at the gene ends were 5 bases for V and 3 bases for J; bases not matched to a gene: 3. This CDR3 comprises 13 residues.

The chain employs TRBV27 and TRBJ2-7; D assignment may be TRBD1 or TRBD2 (5 bases each). The CDR3 is 14 amino acids. The ends were cut back, 2 bases at V and 3 bases at J, with 11 bases in the middle. Germline lookup yields CDR1 MNHEY and CDR2 SMNVEV (reference sequence). CDR3 DNA: TGTGCCAGCAGTTTACGGGACGGAGACTACGAGCAGTACTTC. It codes for CASSLRDGDYEQYF.

The genes are TRBV7-2 and TRBJ2-3, with D perhaps TRBD1 (5 bases). Looked up from germline, CDR1 is SGHTA and CDR2 is FQGNSA. V was cut by 1 base and J by 0 bases, with 11 bases left in between. This CDR3 comprises 16 residues. CDR3: CASSLGQTTSTDTQYF. Written as DNA, the CDR3 is TGTGCCAGCAGCTTAGGACAGACCACTAGCACAGATACGCAGTATTTT.

CDR3 amino acids: CASSTGGAVDTQYF. As DNA, the CDR3 is TGTGCCAGTAGTACCGGCGGGGCGGTAGATACGCAGTATTTT. J is TRBJ2-3 and V is TRBV19; TRBD2 might be the D (6 bases). Germline V gene lookup returns CDR1 LNHDA and CDR2 SQIVND (reference sequence). V was clipped by 4 bases and J by 5 bases, with 13 bases between them. This CDR3 is 14 amino acids long.